Described below is a single TCR beta chain sequence and its context. Its antigen is currently unknown. This table comes from immunoSEQ multiplex PCR, and its TCRdb copy is limited to in-frame clones, with some not included. Among roughly 30,000 clones listed, 80% to 95% were seen once. The naive gate required viable CD3+CD4+ or CD3+CD8+ cells with CCR7+CD45RA+CD45RO-CD95-CD27+CD28+ phenotype. This related bone marrow graft donor gave peripheral blood on the day of marrow donation. Germline values: CDR1 LNHDA, CDR2 SQIVND (reference sequence). Trimming removed 9 bases at V and 3 bases at J, with 6 bases between. The CDR3 is 11 residues long. These data come from a study of T cells after posttransplantation cyclophosphamide. Whole-study results and caveats: Later post-transplant blood repertoires were often dominated by donor CD8+ memory clones. Recipient CMV seropositivity and CMV reactivation strongly tracked TRB clonality.

Input material: naive CD4+ T cells sorted from PBMCs. This chain links TRBV19 with TRBJ1-3, with D uncertain. This sequence was found in a woman aged 55 to 70 in good health, CMV-negative, and a related stem cell transplant donor. The DNA for the CDR3 is TGTGCCAGCCGTTTTGGAAACACCATATATTTT. Translated: CASRFGNTIYF.